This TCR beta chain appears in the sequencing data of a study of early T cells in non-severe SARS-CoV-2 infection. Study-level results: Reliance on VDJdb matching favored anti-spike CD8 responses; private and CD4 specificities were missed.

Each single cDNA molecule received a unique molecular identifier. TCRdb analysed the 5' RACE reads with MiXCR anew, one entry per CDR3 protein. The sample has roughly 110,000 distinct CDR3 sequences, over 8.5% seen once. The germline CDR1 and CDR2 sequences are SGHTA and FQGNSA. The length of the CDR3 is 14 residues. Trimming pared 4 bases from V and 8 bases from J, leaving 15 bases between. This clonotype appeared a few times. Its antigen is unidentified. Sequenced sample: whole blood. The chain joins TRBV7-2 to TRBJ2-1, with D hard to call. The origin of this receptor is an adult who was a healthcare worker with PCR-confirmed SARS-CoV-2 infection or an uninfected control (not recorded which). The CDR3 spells CASSSPPNDHEQFF. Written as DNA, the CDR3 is TGTGCCAGCAGCTCCCCGCCTAACGACCATGAGCAGTTCTTC.